Described below is a single TCR beta chain sequence and its context. Its antigen is as yet unknown. The entry originates in a study of cytomegalovirus exposure and HLA in healthy donors. The study, taken as a whole, reports: Reports described diagnosis of cytomegalovirus status by the classifier as highly specific and sensitive.

Primers for the PCR totalled 60 Vbeta and 13 Jbeta. Clones were sequenced by immunoSEQ multiplex PCR, and TCRdb holds only the in-frame ones, with some missing. In the table there are around 140,000 clones, approximately 64% of which are singletons. The receptor was isolated from a middle-aged woman in good health and CMV-seronegative. Source material: PBMCs.

The CDR3 sequence is CASSERGYEQYF. The CDR3 DNA reads TGTGCCAGCAGTGAACGCGGCTACGAGCAGTACTTC. V usage is TRBV6-1 and J usage is TRBJ2-7, with no clear D. The CDR3 runs to 12 residues. Trimming removed 2 bases at V and 3 bases at J, with 5 bases between. Germline loops: CDR1 MNHNS, CDR2 SASEGT.